The entry below describes one TCR beta chain. Time point defined: peripheral blood 6 weeks after treatment start. The sample originates from a study of PD-L1 blockade in urothelial cancer. Study details: Atezolizumab 1,200 mg was given intravenously every 3 weeks, starting 2014.

This CDR3 spans 12 amino acids. Losses at the gene ends were 4 bases for V and 9 bases for J; bases not matched to a gene: 7. The germline CDR1 and CDR2 sequences are SGHDT and YYEEEE. TCRdb keeps only in-frame clones here, not all; method: immunoSEQ multiplex PCR. Of tens of thousands of clones detected, around 85% appear once; the ten largest clones hold 1.5% to 2%. This TCR was recovered from a man between 45 and 60 years old with urothelial cancer. This material consisted of PBMCs, taken around atezolizumab (anti-PD-L1) treatment. The V and J genes are TRBV5-6 and TRBJ2-7, with 7 bases fitting TRBD1. The CDR3 nucleotides read TGTGCCAGCAGCGTGGGACAGCCGGCGCAGTACTTC. This translates into CASSVGQPAQYF.